The T cell receptor (beta chain) under discussion was sequenced for a study of T cell changes during pregnancy in multiple sclerosis. Here immunoSEQ multiplex PCR was the method, and the copy in TCRdb shows in-frame clones only, minus some. The sample consists of about 68,000 clones, roughly nine tenths of them appearing once. The CDR3 length is 14 residues. Unmatched junction bases numbered 3, after V lost 5 bases and J lost 2 bases. Per germline, CDR1 SGHTA and CDR2 FQGTGA. The TCR sequence derives from a female donor with multiple sclerosis, enrolled in a pregnancy study. The sample in question was peripheral blood, obtained in the third trimester of pregnancy. This rearrangement joins TRBV7-3 to TRBJ2-1, with 7 bases identical to TRBD1. CDR3: CASSTQGAYNEQFF. CDR3 nucleotides: TGTGCCAGCAGCACGCAGGGGGCCTACAATGAGCAGTTCTTC.